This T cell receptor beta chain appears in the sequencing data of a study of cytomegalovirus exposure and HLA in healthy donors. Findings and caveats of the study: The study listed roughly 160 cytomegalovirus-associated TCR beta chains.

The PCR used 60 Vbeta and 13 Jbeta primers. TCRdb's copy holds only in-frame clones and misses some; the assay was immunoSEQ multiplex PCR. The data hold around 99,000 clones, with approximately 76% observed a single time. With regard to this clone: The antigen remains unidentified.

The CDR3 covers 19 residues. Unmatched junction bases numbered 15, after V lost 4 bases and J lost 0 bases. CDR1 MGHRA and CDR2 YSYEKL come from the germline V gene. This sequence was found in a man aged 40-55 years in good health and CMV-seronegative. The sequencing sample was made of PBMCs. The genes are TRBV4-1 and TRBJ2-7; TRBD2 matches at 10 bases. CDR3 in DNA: TGCGCCAGCAGCCCCCCGGGACTAGCGTTTTCTCCGAACTCCTACGAGCAGTACTTC. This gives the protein CASSPPGLAFSPNSYEQYF.